The 16 T cell receptor beta chains below were found in one sample sequenced in a study of cytomegalovirus exposure and HLA in healthy donors. PCR involved 60 Vbeta and 13 Jbeta primers. TCRdb's copy holds only in-frame clones and misses some; the assay was immunoSEQ multiplex PCR. The profile shows around 140,000 clones, 82% of them singletons. Sequencing was carried out using PBMCs. These receptors were taken from a woman aged 55-69 years in good health and CMV-seropositive.

The chain is built from TRBV4-2 and TRBJ1-5, with D perhaps TRBD1 (5 bases). The germline V gene has CDR1 LGHNA and CDR2 YNFKEQ. The CDR3 sequence is 15 residues long. The ends were cut back, 0 bases at V and 5 bases at J, with 11 bases in the middle. In DNA form, the CDR3 reads TGTGCCAGCAGCCAAGAATGGACATCTTATCAGCCCCAGCATTTT. This sequence encodes CASSQEWTSYQPQHF.

The rearrangement uses TRBV7-9 and TRBJ2-5; possible D gene TRBD2, 5 bases. Trimming left V 4 bases short and J 5 bases short, with 20 bases between. Germline V lookup: CDR1 SEHNR, CDR2 FQNEAQ (reference sequence). The CDR3 is made up of 16 amino acids. The CDR3 sequence is CASSWAPGPREETQYF. The CDR3 nucleotides are TGTGCCAGCAGCTGGGCCCCGGGCCCTAGGGAGGAGACCCAGTACTTC. Using reference TRBV7-9 and TRBJ2-5 for the parts outside the CDR3, the full variable domain is DTGVSQNPRHKITKRGQNVTFRCDPISEHNRLYWYRQTLGQGPEFLTYFQNEAQLEKSRLLSDRFSAERPKGSFSTLEIQRTEQGDSAMYLCASSWAPGPREETQYFGPGTRLLVL.

The CDR3 loop reads CATSRPGQGNTDYGYTF. CDR3 DNA: TGTGCCACCAGCAGACCGGGACAGGGCAATACGGACTATGGCTACACCTTC. The chain has TRBV15 and TRBJ1-2; 9 bases line up with TRBD1. The trim removed 2 bases at V and 3 bases at J, leaving 10 bases unmatched. There are 17 residues in the CDR3. Germline CDR1 LNHNV, CDR2 YYDKDF (reference sequence).

The chain recombines TRBV7-6 with TRBJ2-1; 8 bases are shared with TRBD1. The J segment lost 4 bases and the V segment lost 7 bases, leaving 9 bases of the junction unmatched. The CDR3 extends over 15 amino acids. CDR1 is SGHVS and CDR2 is FNYEAQ in the germline V gene. In DNA, the CDR3 is TGTGCCAGCACCCCCGGGACAGGACCGTACAATGAGCAGTTCTTC. Translating it yields CASTPGTGPYNEQFF.

This clone has more than one count but fewer than ten. CDR3 region: CASRLQSPGLAGGNEQFF. CDR3 nucleotide sequence: TGTGCCAGCAGACTCCAGAGTCCGGGACTAGCAGGTGGAAATGAGCAGTTCTTC. V gene TRBV28 combines with J gene TRBJ2-1; 9 bases agree with TRBD2. V trimming: 6 bases; J trimming: 7 bases; junction bases outside the gene matches: 19. Per germline, CDR1 MDHEN and CDR2 SYDVKM. CDR3 size: 18 residues.

The V call is TRBV9, the J call TRBJ2-7, with 7 bases matching TRBD2. CDR3 length: 14 residues. V dropped 2 bases and J dropped 5; count of bases not matched to a gene: 7. Germline V CDR1 and CDR2: SGDLS, YYNGEE. The CDR3 loop is CASSVEGGPDEQYF. The DNA for the CDR3 is TGTGCCAGCAGCGTTGAGGGAGGGCCGGACGAGCAGTACTTC.

This clone was seen a few times. V usage is TRBV28 and J usage is TRBJ1-2; 7 bases are shared with TRBD1. V lost 1 base to trimming and J lost 2 bases; unmatched junction nucleotides: 4. CDR1 is MDHEN, CDR2 SYDVKM, per germline. The CDR3 is 15 amino acids. This CDR3 reads CASSLSGGYNYGYTF. The CDR3, as DNA: TGTGCCAGCAGTTTATCAGGGGGTTACAACTATGGCTACACCTTC.

This chain connects TRBV4-1 to TRBJ2-2, with a possible D match to TRBD2 (6 bases). Germline V CDR1 and CDR2: MGHRA, YSYEKL. This CDR3 is 15 amino acids long. Deletions cut 7 bases from V and 4 bases from J, with 16 bases between. Written as DNA, the CDR3 is TGCGCCAGCAACGGAGGGGCGCCGGGCACCGGGGAGCTGTTTTTT. Translating it yields CASNGGAPGTGELFF.

V usage is TRBV5-4 and J usage is TRBJ2-3; TRBD2 aligns across 8 bases. Germline V gene sequence: CDR1 SGHNT, CDR2 YYREEE (reference sequence). This CDR3 contains 16 residues. V lost 4 bases to trimming and J lost 0 bases; unmatched junction nucleotides: 7. In DNA form, the CDR3 reads TGTGCCAGCAGCGCCCCACTAGCGGAGAGCACAGATACGCAGTATTTT. Protein sequence: CASSAPLAESTDTQYF.

The chain has TRBV6-4 and TRBJ2-3; D is uncertain. Looked up from germline, CDR1 is MRHNA and CDR2 is SNTAGT. This CDR3 is built from 11 residues. V lost 4 bases and J lost 7, with 6 bases in between. CDR3 nucleotides: TGTGCCAGCAGTGTCGGTTATACGCAGTATTTT. Its translation: CASSVGYTQYF.

This CDR3 is CASSYTYRGGDYGYTF. CDR3 DNA: TGTGCCAGCAGCTATACTTACAGGGGGGGCGACTATGGCTACACCTTC. V usage is TRBV7-2 and J usage is TRBJ1-2, with TRBD1 matching 8 bases. V shed 4 bases and J 3 bases; nucleotides not matched to a gene: 10. This CDR3 comprises 16 residues. Looked up from germline, CDR1 is SGHTA and CDR2 is FQGNSA.

The chain is built from TRBV2 and TRBJ1-2, with D uncertain. The V end was cut by 3 bases, the J end by 0 bases, with 26 bases between. The CDR3 covers 20 residues. Germline values: CDR1 SNHLY, CDR2 FYNNEI. The CDR3 DNA reads as TGTGCCAGCAGTGAGATTCTTGGAGGGAAGCCCCCGGGAGCTAACTATGGCTACACCTTC. This codes for CASSEILGGKPPGANYGYTF.

J is TRBJ2-3 and V is TRBV30, with TRBD2 as a possible D gene (6 bases). The V and J ends lost 4 bases and 5 bases respectively, with 19 bases between them. The CDR3 is 15 amino acids. In germline, CDR1 is GTSNPN, CDR2 SVGIG (reference sequence). The CDR3 region has the DNA TGTGCCTGGACCCGGGACTCCCGAGTGGGAGATACGCAGTATTTT. This translates into CAWTRDSRVGDTQYF.

The rearrangement joins TRBV5-4 to TRBJ2-7, with TRBD1 matching over 9 bases. The junction had 11 bases not matched to a gene; V was cut back by 0 bases and J by 4 bases. Germline-derived CDR1 and CDR2 are SGHNT and YYREEE (reference sequence). This CDR3 region has 17 residues. DNA for the CDR3: TGTGCCAGCAGCTTGGGGAGTGGTGGGACAGGGTTGTACGAGCAGTACTTC. Encoded protein: CASSLGSGGTGLYEQYF.

This clone was observed a single time. The V gene is TRBV28, the J gene TRBJ1-5; TRBD1 aligns across 8 bases. CDR1 is MDHEN, CDR2 SYDVKM, per germline. The CDR3 covers 13 residues. The ends lost 11 bases at V and 6 bases at J; junction bases unmatched: 9. The CDR3 bases are TGTGCCCTCTCCGGACAGGGTACTCAGCCCCAGCATTTT. Translating gives CALSGQGTQPQHF.

This chain connects TRBV7-8 to TRBJ2-4, with TRBD2 matching over 7 bases. The CDR3 loop spans 17 amino acids. Per germline, CDR1 SGHVS and CDR2 FQNEAQ. Trimming took 1 base from V and 6 from J; bases not matched to a gene: 12. CDR3 loop: CASSLVWREKVGNIQYF. In DNA form, the CDR3 reads TGTGCCAGCAGCTTAGTCTGGCGGGAGAAAGTCGGAAACATTCAGTACTTC.